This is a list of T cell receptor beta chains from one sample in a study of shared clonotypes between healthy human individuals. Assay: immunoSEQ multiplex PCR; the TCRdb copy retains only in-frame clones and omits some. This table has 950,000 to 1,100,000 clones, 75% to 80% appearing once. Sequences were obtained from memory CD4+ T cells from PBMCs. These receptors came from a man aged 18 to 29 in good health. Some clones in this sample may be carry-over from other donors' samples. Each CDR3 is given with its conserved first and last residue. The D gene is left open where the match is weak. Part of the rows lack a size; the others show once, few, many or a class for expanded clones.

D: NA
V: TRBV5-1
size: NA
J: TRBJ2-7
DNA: TGCGCCAGCAGCCCTAATAGCGTGGGAGGCTACGAGCAGTACTTC
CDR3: CASSPNSVGGYEQYF

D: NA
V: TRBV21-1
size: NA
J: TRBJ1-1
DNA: TGTGCCAGCAGCAAAGCGAGAGGGGCGGAAGCTTTCTTT
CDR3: CASSKARGAEAFF

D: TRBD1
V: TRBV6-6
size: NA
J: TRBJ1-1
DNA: TGTGCCAGCAGTGCCGGGACAGGGAGGCGGACTGAAGCTTTCTTT
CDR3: CASSAGTGRRTEAFF

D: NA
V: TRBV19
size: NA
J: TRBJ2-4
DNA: TGTGCCAGTAGTATTAGGGGCGGAATAGCCAAAAACATTCAGTACTTC
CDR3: CASSIRGGIAKNIQYF

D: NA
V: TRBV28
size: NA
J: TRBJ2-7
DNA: TGTGCCAGCAGTTTACCTCCCGGACACTCCTACGAGCAGTACTTC
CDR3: CASSLPPGHSYEQYF

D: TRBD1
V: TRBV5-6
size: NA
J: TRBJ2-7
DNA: TGTGCCAGCAGCCCCGGAGCCCAGGGGGACGAGCAGTACTTC
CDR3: CASSPGAQGDEQYF

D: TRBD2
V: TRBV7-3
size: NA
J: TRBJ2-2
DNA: TGTGCCAGCAGCTTAATTGGAGCGGGAGTGGCCGGGGAGCTGTTTTTT
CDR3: CASSLIGAGVAGELFF

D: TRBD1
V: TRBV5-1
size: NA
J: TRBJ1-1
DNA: TGCGCCAGCAGCTTATGGGAAGGGGGCCCGAACACTGAAGCTTTCTTT
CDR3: CASSLWEGGPNTEAFF

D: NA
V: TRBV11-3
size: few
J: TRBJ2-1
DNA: TGTGCCAGCAGCTTACAGGGAGGATACTACAATGAGCAGTTCTTC
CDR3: CASSLQGGYYNEQFF

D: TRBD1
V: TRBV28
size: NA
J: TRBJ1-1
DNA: TGTGCCAGCAGTATGGACAGGGGGAACACTGAAGCTTTCTTT
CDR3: CASSMDRGNTEAFF

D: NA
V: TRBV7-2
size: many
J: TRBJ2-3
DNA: TGTGCCAGCAGCTCCACCTACACAGATACGCAGTATTTT
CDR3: CASSSTYTDTQYF

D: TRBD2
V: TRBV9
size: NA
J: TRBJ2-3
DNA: TGTGCCAGCAGCCCACGAGCGGGAGGCACAGATACGCAGTATTTT
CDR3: CASSPRAGGTDTQYF

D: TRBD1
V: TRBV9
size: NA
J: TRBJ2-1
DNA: TGTGCCAGCAGCCCAAGTGAAAGGGGGCATAGGAGTGAGCAGTTCTTC
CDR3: CASSPSERGHRSEQFF

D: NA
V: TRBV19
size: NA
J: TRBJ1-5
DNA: TGTGCCACCACAGCGGGGGTACGGCCTCAGCCCCAGCATTTT
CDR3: CATTAGVRPQPQHF

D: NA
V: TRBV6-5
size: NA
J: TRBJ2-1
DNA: TGTGCCAGCAGTTACCTTGGGTCGGTTGAGCAGTTCTTC
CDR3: CASSYLGSVEQFF

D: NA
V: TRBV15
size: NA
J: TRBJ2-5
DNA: TGTGCCACCACCTGGGACATCCAAGAGACCCAGTACTTC
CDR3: CATTWDIQETQYF

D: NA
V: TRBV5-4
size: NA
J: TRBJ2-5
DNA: TGTGCCAGCAGCACCGGGACGACAGAGACCCAGTACTTC
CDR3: CASSTGTTETQYF

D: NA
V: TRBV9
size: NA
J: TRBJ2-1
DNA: TGTGCCAGCAGCGAGGGGGGACTCACGGTATACAATGAGCAGTTCTTC
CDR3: CASSEGGLTVYNEQFF

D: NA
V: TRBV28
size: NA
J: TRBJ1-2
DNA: TGTGCCACCCAAGCCGGTACGGGGGGGGACTATGGCTACACCTTC
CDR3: CATQAGTGGDYGYTF

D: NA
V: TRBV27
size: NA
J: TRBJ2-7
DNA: TGTGCCAGCAGTTTATCCCACCCCGGTTACCCCCTCGAGCAGTACTTC
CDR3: CASSLSHPGYPLEQYF

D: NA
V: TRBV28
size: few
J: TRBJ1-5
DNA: TGTGCCAGCACATGGACAGAGATGACAGGCAATCAGCCCCAGCATTTT
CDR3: CASTWTEMTGNQPQHF

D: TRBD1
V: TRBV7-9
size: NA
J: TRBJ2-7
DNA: TGTGCCAGCATCCGGACAGGGCCCTCGAACGAGCAGTACTTC
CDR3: CASIRTGPSNEQYF

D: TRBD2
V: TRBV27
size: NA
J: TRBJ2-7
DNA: TGTGCCAGCAGTAAACAGGCGGGAGCGTTCCACGAGCAGTACTTC
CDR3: CASSKQAGAFHEQYF

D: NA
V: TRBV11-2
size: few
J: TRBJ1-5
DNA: TGTGCCAGCAGCCTCTCCCTAGGGCAGCCCCAGCATTTT
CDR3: CASSLSLGQPQHF

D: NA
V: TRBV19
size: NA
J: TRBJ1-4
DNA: TGTGCCAGTAGTATGTCGGTTACTAATGAAAGACTGTTTTTT
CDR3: CASSMSVTNERLFF